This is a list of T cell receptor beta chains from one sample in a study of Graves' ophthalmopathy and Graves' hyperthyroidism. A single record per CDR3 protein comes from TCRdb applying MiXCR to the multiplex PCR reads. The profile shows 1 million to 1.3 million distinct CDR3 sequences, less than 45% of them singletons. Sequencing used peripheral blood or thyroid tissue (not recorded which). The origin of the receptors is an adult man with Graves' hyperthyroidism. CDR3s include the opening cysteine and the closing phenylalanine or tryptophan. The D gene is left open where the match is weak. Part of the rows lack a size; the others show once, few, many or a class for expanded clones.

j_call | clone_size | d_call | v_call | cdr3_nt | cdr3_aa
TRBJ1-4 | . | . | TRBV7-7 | TGTGCTAGCAGCTTCGAGGAAAAACTGTTTTTT | CASSFEEKLFF
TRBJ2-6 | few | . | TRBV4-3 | TGCGCCAGCAGCCAAGGGGTGGACAGCTCTGGGGCCAACGTCCTGACTTTC | CASSQGVDSSGANVLTF
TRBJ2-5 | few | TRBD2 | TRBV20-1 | TGCAGTGCTAGAGATCGAATTAGGACTAGCGTGGAGACCCAGTACTTC | CSARDRIRTSVETQYF
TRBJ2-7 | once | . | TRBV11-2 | TGTGCCAGCAGCCCCGGCTGGAATTCCGACAATGAGCAGTACTTC | CASSPGWNSDNEQYF
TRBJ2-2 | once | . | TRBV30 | TGTGCCTGGGGGCACGGGGGCACCGGGGAGCTGTTTTTT | CAWGHGGTGELFF
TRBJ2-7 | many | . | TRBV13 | TGTGCCAGCAGCGACGACACGTCCTACGAGCAGTACTTC | CASSDDTSYEQYF
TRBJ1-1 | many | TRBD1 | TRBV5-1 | TGCGCCAGCAGCTCACTCGACAGGGAGGGCACTGAAGCTTTCTTT | CASSSLDREGTEAFF
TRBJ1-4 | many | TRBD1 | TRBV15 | TGTGCCACCAGCGAGAGGAGGACAGGGACTAATGAAAAACTGTTTTTT | CATSERRTGTNEKLFF
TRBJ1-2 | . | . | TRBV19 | TGTGCCACGAAAGACATCTGGGCCTATGGCTACACCTTC | CATKDIWAYGYTF
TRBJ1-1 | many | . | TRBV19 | TGTGCCAGTAGAATCGTGAGGGGTGGTACTGAAGCTTTCTTT | CASRIVRGGTEAFF
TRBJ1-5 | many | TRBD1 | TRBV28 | TGTGCCAGCAGTTTAGTCGGCCAGGGGGGGAGCAATCAGCCCCAGCATTTT | CASSLVGQGGSNQPQHF
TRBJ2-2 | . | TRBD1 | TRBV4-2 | TGTGCCAGCAGCCAGGGACAGCAGAACACCGGGGAGCTGTTTTTT | CASSQGQQNTGELFF
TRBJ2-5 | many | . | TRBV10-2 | TGCGCCAGCGATCAGGGACGGGAGACCCAGTACTTC | CASDQGRETQYF
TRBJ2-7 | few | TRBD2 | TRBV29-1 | TGCAGCGTTGAAGATAATTGGGCGGCTAGCGGGCAGTACTTC | CSVEDNWAASGQYF
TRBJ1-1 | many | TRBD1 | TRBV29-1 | TGCAGCGGAGGACAGGTCAACACTGAAGCTTTCTTT | CSGGQVNTEAFF
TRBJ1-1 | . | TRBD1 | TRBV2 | TGTGCCATCCTAGGGACAGGTTCGTGGGGCACTGAAGCTTTCTTT | CAILGTGSWGTEAFF
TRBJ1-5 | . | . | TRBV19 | TGTGCCAGCAGTTCGCCCGGACAGCTCAGGGGTCAGCCCCAGCATTTT | CASSSPGQLRGQPQHF
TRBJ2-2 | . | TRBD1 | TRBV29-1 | TGCAGCGCAATAAAACAGGGGGTTCGTGACACCGGGGAGCTGTTTTTT | CSAIKQGVRDTGELFF
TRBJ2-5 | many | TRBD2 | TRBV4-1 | TGTGCCAGCAGCCAGGGACTAGCGGGAGAAGAGACCCAGTACTTC | CASSQGLAGEETQYF
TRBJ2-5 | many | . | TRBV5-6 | TGTGCCAGCAGCTTCTCAGGGCGGGAGACCCAGTACTTC | CASSFSGRETQYF
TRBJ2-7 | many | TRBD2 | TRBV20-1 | TGCAGTGCTAGAGCCATCCCTAGCGGGAGCCGGTTCGAGCAGTACTTC | CSARAIPSGSRFEQYF
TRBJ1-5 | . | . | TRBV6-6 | TGTGCCAGCAGGTGGGACGCCCGAGCCAATCAGCCCCAGCATTTT | CASRWDARANQPQHF
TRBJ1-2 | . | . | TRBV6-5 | TGTGCCAGCAGTTCTACCCTTCGGGGGAGCTACACCTTC | CASSSTLRGSYTF
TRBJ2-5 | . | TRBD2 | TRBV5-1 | TGCGCCAGCAGCTTGGTAGCGGGGGCCGGGGTGGAGACCCAGTACTTC | CASSLVAGAGVETQYF
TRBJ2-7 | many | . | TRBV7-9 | TGTGCCAGCATCCGTCTTGCGGGAAGGAGCGAGCAGTACTTC | CASIRLAGRSEQYF
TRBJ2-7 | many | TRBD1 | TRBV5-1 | TGCGCCAGCAGCTCTACGGACAGGGAAAAGGACGAGCAGTACTTC | CASSSTDREKDEQYF
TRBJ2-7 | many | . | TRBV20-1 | TGCAGTGCTAGAGAAGAACGGGTAGGCGAGCAGTACTTC | CSAREERVGEQYF
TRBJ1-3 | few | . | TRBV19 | TGTGCCAGTAGTATAGATCCGGACCGTGGAAACACCATATATTTT | CASSIDPDRGNTIYF
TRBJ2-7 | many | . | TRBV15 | TGTGCCACCAGTAACCAGATCGACAGGTCCTACGAGCAGTACTTC | CATSNQIDRSYEQYF
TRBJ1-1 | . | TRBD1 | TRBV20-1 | TGCAGTGCGGGGGACAGGGTTAACACTGAAGCTTTCTTT | CSAGDRVNTEAFF
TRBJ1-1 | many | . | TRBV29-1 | TGCAGCGTTCAGAGGCAGAACACTGAAGCTTTCTTT | CSVQRQNTEAFF
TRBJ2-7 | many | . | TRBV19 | TGTGCCAGTAGTCCTCAATCTGGAGAGCAGTACTTC | CASSPQSGEQYF
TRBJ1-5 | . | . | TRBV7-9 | TGTGCCAGCAGCTTAGGCGGGGGAGGGGATCAGCCCCAGCATTTT | CASSLGGGGDQPQHF
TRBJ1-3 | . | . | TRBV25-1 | TGTGCCAGCAGTGAATCGGGAAGCTCTGGAAACACCATATATTTT | CASSESGSSGNTIYF
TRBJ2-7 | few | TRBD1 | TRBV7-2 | TGTGCCAGCAGTAACAGGGGAATTACCTACGAGCAGTACTTC | CASSNRGITYEQYF
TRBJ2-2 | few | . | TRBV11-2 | TGTGCCTGGAGCCGTAGCGGTCCCGGGGAGCTGTTTTTT | CAWSRSGPGELFF
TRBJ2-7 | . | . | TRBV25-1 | TGTGCCAGCAACCCAGGGGGGACAGCGAAGTCCTACGAGCAGTACTTC | CASNPGGTAKSYEQYF
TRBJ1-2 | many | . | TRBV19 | TGTGCCACCCACGATGGCGGCTACACCTTC | CATHDGGYTF
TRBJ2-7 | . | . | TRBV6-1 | TGTGCCAGCAGTTACGCCGGCGAGCAGTACTTC | CASSYAGEQYF
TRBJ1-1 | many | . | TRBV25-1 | TGTGCCAGCAGCGTAATGAACACTGAAGCTTTCTTT | CASSVMNTEAFF
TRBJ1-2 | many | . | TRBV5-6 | TGTGCCAGCAGCCCAGGCCGTGACGGCTACACCTTC | CASSPGRDGYTF
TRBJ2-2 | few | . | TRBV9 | TGTGCCAGCAGCGCCCCCCTCACCGGGGAGCTGTTTTTT | CASSAPLTGELFF